This TCR beta chain was sequenced for a study of CD8 T cells in Susac syndrome. This CDR3 region has 16 residues. Trimming took 6 bases from V and 0 from J, leaving 12 bases between them. Germline V CDR1 and CDR2: MNHEY, SVGEGT. The multiple sclerosis controls consisted of treatment-naive patients with relapsing-remitting disease, either stable or active. With random hexamers, roughly 0.45 to 1 ug RNA was reverse transcribed. MiXCR, run by TCRdb on the immunoSEQ multiplex PCR reads, gives a single entry per CDR3 protein. The table has 200,000 to 250,000 distinct CDR3 sequences, 93% seen once; the top ten hold around 0.067%.

The chain is built from TRBV6-2 or TRBV6-3 and TRBJ1-6; D is undetermined. The sample was CD4+ T cells from PBMCs. This TCR derives from a human donor with multiple sclerosis. CDR3 loop: CASSYDWSSYNSPLHF. In DNA, the CDR3 is TGTGCCAGCAGCTACGACTGGAGCTCCTATAATTCACCCCTCCACTTT.